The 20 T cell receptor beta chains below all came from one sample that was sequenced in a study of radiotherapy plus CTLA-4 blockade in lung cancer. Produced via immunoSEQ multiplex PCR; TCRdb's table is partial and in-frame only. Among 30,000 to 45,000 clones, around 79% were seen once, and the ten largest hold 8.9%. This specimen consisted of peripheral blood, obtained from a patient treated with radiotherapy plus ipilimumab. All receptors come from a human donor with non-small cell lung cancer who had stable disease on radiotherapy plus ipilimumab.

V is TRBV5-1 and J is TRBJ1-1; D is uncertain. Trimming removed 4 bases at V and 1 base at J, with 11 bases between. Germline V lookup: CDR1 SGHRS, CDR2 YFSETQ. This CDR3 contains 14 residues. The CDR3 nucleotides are TGCGCCAGCAGCCCTCAGGACCGGAACACTGAAGCTTTCTTT. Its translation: CASSPQDRNTEAFF.

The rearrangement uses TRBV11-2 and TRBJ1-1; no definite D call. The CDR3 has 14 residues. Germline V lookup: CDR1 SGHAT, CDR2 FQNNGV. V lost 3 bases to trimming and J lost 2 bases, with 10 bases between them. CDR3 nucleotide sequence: TGTGCCAGCAGCTTGAATTGGATCAACACTGAAGCTTTCTTT. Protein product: CASSLNWINTEAFF.

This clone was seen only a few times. CDR3 nucleotides: TGCAGTGTCCCCAGGAGGTGGGAGCAGTTCTTC. This translates into CSVPRRWEQFF. The chain is built from TRBV20-1 and TRBJ2-1; D possibly corresponds to TRBD2 (5 bases). V was shortened by 7 bases and J by 10 bases, with 14 bases between the two germline ends. Germline V gives CDR1 DFQATT, CDR2 SNEGSKA (reference sequence). CDR3 length: 11 amino acids.

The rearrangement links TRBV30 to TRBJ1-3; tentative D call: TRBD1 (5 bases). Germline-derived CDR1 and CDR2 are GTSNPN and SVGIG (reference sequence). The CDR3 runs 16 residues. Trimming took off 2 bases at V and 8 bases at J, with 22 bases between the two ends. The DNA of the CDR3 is TGTGCCTGGAGTATAATGGGGGTCTCCTCAACTCACACCATATATTTT. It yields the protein CAWSIMGVSSTHTIYF.

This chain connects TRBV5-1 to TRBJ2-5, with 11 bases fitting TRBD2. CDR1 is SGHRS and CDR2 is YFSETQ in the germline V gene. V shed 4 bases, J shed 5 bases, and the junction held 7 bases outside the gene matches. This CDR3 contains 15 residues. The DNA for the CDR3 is TGCGCCAGCAGCCCATCCGGGACTAGCGGTGAGACCCAGTACTTC. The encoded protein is CASSPSGTSGETQYF.

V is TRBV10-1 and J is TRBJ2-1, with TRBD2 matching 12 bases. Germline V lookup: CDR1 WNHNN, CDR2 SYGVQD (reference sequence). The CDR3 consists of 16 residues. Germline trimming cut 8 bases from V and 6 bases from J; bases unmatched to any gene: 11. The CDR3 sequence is CASVSPSGGEPNEQFF. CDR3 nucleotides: TGCGCCAGCGTTTCTCCTAGCGGGGGGGAGCCCAATGAGCAGTTCTTC.

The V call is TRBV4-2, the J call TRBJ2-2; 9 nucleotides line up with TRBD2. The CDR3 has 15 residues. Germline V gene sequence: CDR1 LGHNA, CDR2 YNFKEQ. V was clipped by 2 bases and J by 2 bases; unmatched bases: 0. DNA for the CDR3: TGTGCCAGCAGCCAACTAGCGGGAAACACCGGGGAGCTGTTTTTT. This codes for CASSQLAGNTGELFF.

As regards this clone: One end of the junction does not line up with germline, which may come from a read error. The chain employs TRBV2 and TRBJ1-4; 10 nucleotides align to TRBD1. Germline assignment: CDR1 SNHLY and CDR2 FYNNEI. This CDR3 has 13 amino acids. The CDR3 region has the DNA TGTGCCAGCAGGATTGACTCCCAGGGACAGGGGAATTTT. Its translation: CASRIDSQGQGNF.

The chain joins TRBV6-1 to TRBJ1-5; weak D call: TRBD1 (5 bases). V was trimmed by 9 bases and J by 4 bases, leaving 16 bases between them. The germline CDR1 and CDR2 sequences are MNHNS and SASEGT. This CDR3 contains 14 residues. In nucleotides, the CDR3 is TGTGCCAGTGTCCTGGGGGGTGGGAATCAGCCCCAGCATTTT. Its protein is CASVLGGGNQPQHF.

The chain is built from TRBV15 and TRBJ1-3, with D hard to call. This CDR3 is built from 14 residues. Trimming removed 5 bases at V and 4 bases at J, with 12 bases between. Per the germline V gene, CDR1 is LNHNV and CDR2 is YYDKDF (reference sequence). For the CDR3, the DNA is TGTGCCACCAGCGGCCGAGGACGGGGAAACACCATATATTTT. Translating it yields CATSGRGRGNTIYF.

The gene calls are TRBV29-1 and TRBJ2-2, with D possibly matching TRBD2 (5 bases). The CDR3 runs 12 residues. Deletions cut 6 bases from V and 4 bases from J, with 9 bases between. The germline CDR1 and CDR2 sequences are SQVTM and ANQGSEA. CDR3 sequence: CSVTSPTGELFF. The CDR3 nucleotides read TGCAGCGTAACTAGTCCCACCGGGGAGCTGTTTTTT.

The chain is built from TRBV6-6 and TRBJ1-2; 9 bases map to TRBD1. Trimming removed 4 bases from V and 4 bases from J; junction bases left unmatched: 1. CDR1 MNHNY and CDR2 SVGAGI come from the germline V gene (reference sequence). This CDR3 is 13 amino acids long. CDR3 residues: CASSWGQGYGYTF. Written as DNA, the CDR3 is TGTGCCAGCAGTTGGGGACAGGGCTATGGCTACACCTTC.

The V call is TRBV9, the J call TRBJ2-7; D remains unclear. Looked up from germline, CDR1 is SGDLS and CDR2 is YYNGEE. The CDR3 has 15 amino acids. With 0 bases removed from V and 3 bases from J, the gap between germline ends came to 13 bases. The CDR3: CASSVDWASDYEQYF. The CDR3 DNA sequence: TGTGCCAGCAGCGTAGATTGGGCCTCGGACTACGAGCAGTACTTC.

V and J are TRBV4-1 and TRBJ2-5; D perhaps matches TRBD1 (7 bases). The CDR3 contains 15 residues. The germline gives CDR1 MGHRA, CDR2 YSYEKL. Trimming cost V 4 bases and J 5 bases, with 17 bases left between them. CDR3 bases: TGCGCCAGCAGCCCCCAGGAGGGGGCTGGGGAGACCCAGTACTTC. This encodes CASSPQEGAGETQYF.

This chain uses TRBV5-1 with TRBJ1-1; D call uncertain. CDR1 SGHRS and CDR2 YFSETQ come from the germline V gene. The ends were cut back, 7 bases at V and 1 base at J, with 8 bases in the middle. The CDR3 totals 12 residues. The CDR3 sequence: CASQEGNTEAFF. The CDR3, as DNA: TGCGCCAGCCAGGAGGGGAACACTGAAGCTTTCTTT.

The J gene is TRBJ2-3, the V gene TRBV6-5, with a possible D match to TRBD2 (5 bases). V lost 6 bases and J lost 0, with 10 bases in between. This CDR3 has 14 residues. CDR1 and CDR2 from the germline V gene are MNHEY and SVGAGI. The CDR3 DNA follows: TGTGCCAGCAGAGAGGGCGGTAGCACAGATACGCAGTATTTT. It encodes CASREGGSTDTQYF.

CDR3: CASRSGVGTDTQYF. The CDR3 DNA follows: TGCGCCAGCAGATCAGGGGTAGGCACAGATACGCAGTATTTT. V is TRBV10-2 and J is TRBJ2-3; maybe TRBD1 (6 bases). The CDR3 covers 14 residues. V was clipped by 6 bases and J by 1 base, with 11 bases between them. Germline values: CDR1 WSHSY, CDR2 SAAADI.

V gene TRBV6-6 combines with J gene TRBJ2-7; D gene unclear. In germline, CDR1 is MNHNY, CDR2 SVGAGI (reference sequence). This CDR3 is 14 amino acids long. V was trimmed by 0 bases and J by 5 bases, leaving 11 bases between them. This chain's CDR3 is CASSYSRPDHEQYF. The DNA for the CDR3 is TGTGCCAGCAGTTACTCGAGGCCCGACCACGAGCAGTACTTC.

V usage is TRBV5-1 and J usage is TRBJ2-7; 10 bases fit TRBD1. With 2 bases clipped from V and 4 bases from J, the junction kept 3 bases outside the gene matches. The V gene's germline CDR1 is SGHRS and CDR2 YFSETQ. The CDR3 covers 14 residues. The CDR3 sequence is CASSLGTGVYEQYF. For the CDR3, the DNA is TGCGCCAGCAGCTTAGGGACAGGGGTTTACGAGCAGTACTTC.

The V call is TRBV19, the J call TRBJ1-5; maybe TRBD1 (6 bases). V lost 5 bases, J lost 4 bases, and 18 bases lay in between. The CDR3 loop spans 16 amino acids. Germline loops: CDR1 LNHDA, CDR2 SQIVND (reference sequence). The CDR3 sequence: CASSVGLGGENQPQHF. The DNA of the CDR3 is TGTGCCAGTAGTGTGGGCTTGGGGGGCGAGAATCAGCCCCAGCATTTT.